The source of this T cell receptor beta chain is a study of PD-L1 blockade in urothelial cancer. General study points: Lower pretreatment blood TCR clonality, under the median, predicted better survival, researchers reported.

The templates were synthetic TCR analogs, and they were spiked into each PCR. TCRdb keeps only in-frame clones here, not all; method: immunoSEQ multiplex PCR. Of roughly 50,000 clones in the sample, roughly 85% were seen once. The CDR3 spans 18 residues. With 5 bases clipped from V and 0 bases from J, the junction kept 12 bases outside the gene matches. The V gene's germline CDR1 is MDHEN and CDR2 SYDVKM. To note about this clone: The antigen is not known.

Time point given: pretreatment peripheral blood. The chain recombines TRBV28 with TRBJ2-1; TRBD2 matches at 8 bases. The input for sequencing was PBMCs, taken around atezolizumab (anti-PD-L1) treatment. The clonotype was recovered from a man aged 65 to 79 with urothelial cancer. The CDR3 protein is CASSGGPLAVFSYNEQFF. Written as DNA, the CDR3 is TGTGCCAGCAGTGGAGGCCCACTAGCGGTCTTCTCCTACAATGAGCAGTTCTTC.